The rows below give T cell receptor beta chains drawn from one sample of a study of blood T cell repertoires in COVID-19. Profiled with immunoSEQ multiplex PCR; TCRdb holds only in-frame clones, not every one. Among more than 65,000 clones listed, around 80% were seen once. The sample consisted of peripheral blood. The origin of the receptors is a human donor in a cohort sampled during active COVID-19. The CDR3 runs from the conserved cysteine through the conserved F or W.

V gene	J gene	CDR3 protein
TRBV25-1	TRBJ2-7	CASRGTSGTYEQYF
TRBV7-9	TRBJ2-7	CASSMDSYYEQYF
TRBV2	TRBJ2-7	CASSTRQGVSYEQYF
TRBV4-2	TRBJ2-1	CASSQEPRGGSYNEQFF
TRBV5-4	TRBJ2-7	CASSLDAGGPNEQYF
TRBV5-1	TRBJ2-7	CASSTTRARGTYEQYF
TRBV7-2	TRBJ2-4	CASSLVSSGGAKVKNIQYF
TRBV19	TRBJ1-4	CASSRDIDFATNEKLFF
TRBV28	TRBJ1-4	CASSTGGEANEKLFF
TRBV12-3/TRBV12-4	TRBJ2-7	CASSISGGNEQYF